This T cell receptor (beta chain) was identified in a study of blood T cell repertoires in COVID-19. Study-level background: Donors in the United States, Italy and Spain gave samples during acute or convalescent COVID-19. Sample material is recorded as cDNA or gDNA derived from T cells, B-cell-depleted T cells, or PBMCs.

Authors' analysis steps: It was from reference gene primer amplification that nucleated cell counts were estimated. Libraries were prepared by immunoSEQ multiplex PCR; TCRdb keeps only in-frame clonotypes and omits some of them. V, J and clone size were drawn from that table, and D and trimming were deduced from the DNA. The table has under 300,000 clones, roughly four fifths seen once. Sequenced: peripheral blood. The source of this sequence is a man younger than 45 who had recovered from COVID-19.

The CDR3 reads CAIRTGDNNEQFF. CDR3 DNA sequence: TGTGCCATCAGGACAGGAGATAACAATGAGCAGTTCTTC. The V and J genes are TRBV10-3 and TRBJ2-1; weak D call: TRBD1 (6 bases). From germline, CDR1 is ENHRY and CDR2 SYGVKD. Trimming cost V 6 bases and J 5 bases, with 11 bases left between them. There are 13 residues in the CDR3.